The rows below give T cell receptor beta chains drawn from one sample of a study of chemoradiotherapy in HPV16-positive cancers. The assay was immunoSEQ multiplex PCR, and TCRdb's table has in-frame clones only and misses some. The data contain about 9,700 clones, over 80% of them singletons. This material consisted of blood, taken from a patient who underwent chemoradiotherapy. Source of these receptors: a human donor with HPV-associated anogenital cancer. Both conserved end residues are part of each CDR3. D genes are given only for firm matches. Size is omitted from some rows. Given values are once, few, many or a class for expanded clones.

V,size,J,D,DNA,CDR3
TRBV4-1,-,TRBJ2-6,-,TGCGCCAGCAGCCAAGGGACAACTGGGGCCAACGTCCTGACTTTC,CASSQGTTGANVLTF
TRBV2,-,TRBJ1-4,-,TGTGCCAGCAGTGAAGTGACGTTCGGCGATGAAAAACTGTTTTTT,CASSEVTFGDEKLFF
TRBV18,-,TRBJ2-5,TRBD2,TGTGCCAGCTCACCAATTAATAGCTACCAATCTAGCGGGGGTTTCCAGACCCAGTACTTC,CASSPINSYQSSGGFQTQYF
TRBV19,-,TRBJ1-2,-,TGTGCCAGTAGTAACGGTGGTATGGACTCTAGCTACACCTTC,CASSNGGMDSSYTF
TRBV6-6,few,TRBJ1-5,-,TGTGCCAGCGATTTGACAAGCACTCAGCCCCAGCATTTT,CASDLTSTQPQHF
TRBV5-1,-,TRBJ1-4,-,TGCGCCAGCAGCTTCCGAGGACAGAACTTATCAACTAATGAAAAACTGTTTTTT,CASSFRGQNLSTNEKLFF
TRBV21-1,once,TRBJ1-1,-,TGTGCCAGCAGCACCCGGGACAGGGGAATTTTCACTGAAGCTTTCTTT,CASSTRDRGIFTEAFF
TRBV9,-,TRBJ2-1,-,TGTGCCAGTTCCCCAGGCAATGAGCAGTTCTTC,CASSPGNEQFF